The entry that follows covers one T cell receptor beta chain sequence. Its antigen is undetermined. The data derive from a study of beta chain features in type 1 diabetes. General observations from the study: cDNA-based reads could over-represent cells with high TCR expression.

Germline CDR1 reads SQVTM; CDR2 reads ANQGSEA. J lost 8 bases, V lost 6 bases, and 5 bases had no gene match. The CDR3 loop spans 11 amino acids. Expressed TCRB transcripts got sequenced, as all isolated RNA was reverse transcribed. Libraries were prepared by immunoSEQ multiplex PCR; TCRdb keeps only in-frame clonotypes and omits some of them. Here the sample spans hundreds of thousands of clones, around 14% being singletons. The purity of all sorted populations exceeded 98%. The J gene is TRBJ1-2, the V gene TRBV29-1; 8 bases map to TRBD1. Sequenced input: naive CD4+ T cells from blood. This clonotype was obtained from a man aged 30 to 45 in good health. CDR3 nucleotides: TGCAGCGTCAGTACAGGGGGAGGCTACACCTTC. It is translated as CSVSTGGGYTF.